The 24 T cell receptor beta chains presented below share a single source sample, sequenced in a study of radiotherapy plus CTLA-4 blockade in lung cancer. This table comes from immunoSEQ multiplex PCR, and its TCRdb copy is limited to in-frame clones, with some not included. The repertoire holds around 99,000 clones, 85% to 90% seen once, with 4.9% in the top ten. Sequences were derived from peripheral blood, sampled from a patient treated with radiotherapy plus ipilimumab. These receptors all come from a human donor with non-small cell lung cancer that progressed on radiotherapy plus ipilimumab.

V is TRBV4-1 and J is TRBJ1-5, with D possibly being TRBD1 (6 bases). Germline CDR1 is MGHRA and CDR2 is YSYEKL. V was cut by 4 bases and J by 3 bases, with 13 bases left in between. The CDR3 has 15 amino acids. Here the CDR3 reads CASSPQGNVNQPQHF. In nucleotides, the CDR3 is TGCGCCAGCAGCCCCCAGGGGAATGTCAATCAGCCCCAGCATTTT.

This clone was seen a single time. This rearrangement joins TRBV10-3 to TRBJ1-1; TRBD1 agrees at 7 bases. Trimming at V came to 11 bases and at J to 4 bases, leaving 13 bases not matched to a gene. Germline assignment: CDR1 ENHRY and CDR2 SYGVKD. The CDR3 contains 14 residues. CDR3 region: CASSTTGPITEAFF. Here the CDR3 DNA reads TGTGCCTCTTCGACGACAGGGCCCATCACTGAAGCTTTCTTT.

The V and J genes are TRBV13 and TRBJ2-3; D is uncertain. The CDR3 length is 13 residues. V lost 5 bases to trimming and J lost 2 bases, with 8 bases between them. The germline gives CDR1 PRHDT, CDR2 FYEKMQ (reference sequence). CDR3 protein: CASSRLLTDTQYF. CDR3 bases: TGTGCCAGCAGCCGACTCCTCACAGATACGCAGTATTTT.

The chain links TRBV18 to TRBJ2-1, with 15 bases that match TRBD2. The CDR3 extends over 16 amino acids. With 3 bases clipped from V and 9 bases from J, the junction kept 6 bases outside the gene matches. The germline CDR1 and CDR2 sequences are KGHSH and LQKENI. The CDR3 here is CASSPRPGLAGGEQFF. The DNA for the CDR3 is TGTGCCAGCTCACCTAGACCGGGACTAGCGGGAGGTGAGCAGTTCTTC. The full variable domain, its missing parts supplied by reference TRBV18 and TRBJ2-1, is NAGVMQNPRHLVRRRGQEARLRCSPMKGHSHVYWYRQLPEEGLKFMVYLQKENIIDESGMPKERFSAEFPKEGPSILRIQQVVRGDSAAYFCASSPRPGLAGGEQFFGPGTRLTVL.

The genes are TRBV7-9 and TRBJ2-7; no clear D gene. Trimming took off 5 bases at V and 0 bases at J, with 5 bases between the two ends. CDR3 length: 12 residues. Germline V lookup: CDR1 SEHNR, CDR2 FQNEAQ (reference sequence). CDR3 bases: TGTGCCAGCAGCCGTAGCTCCTACGAGCAGTACTTC. This sequence encodes CASSRSSYEQYF.

The chain has TRBV2 and TRBJ2-2; 14 bases line up with TRBD2. The CDR3 is made up of 17 amino acids. CDR1 is SNHLY, CDR2 FYNNEI, per germline. V lost 4 bases and J lost 5; bases outside the gene matches: 6. The CDR3 DNA reads TGTGCCAGCAGTGGACTAGCGGGAGGGCTCGGTACCGGGGAGCTGTTTTTT. It encodes CASSGLAGGLGTGELFF.

The rearrangement joins TRBV30 to TRBJ1-1; no clear D gene. V was trimmed by 0 bases and J by 5 bases, leaving 13 bases between them. Germline lookup yields CDR1 GTSNPN and CDR2 SVGIG (reference sequence). CDR3 size: 14 residues. The DNA for the CDR3 is TGTGCCTGGAGTGTAGGTAGGGAGAGGACTGAAGCTTTCTTT. Translated: CAWSVGRERTEAFF. Filled out from reference TRBV30 and TRBJ1-1, the complete variable domain reads SQTIHQWPATLVQPVGSPLSLECTVEGTSNPNLYWYRQAAGRGLQLLFYSVGIGQISSEVPQNLSASRPQDRQFILSSKKLLLSDSGFYLCAWSVGRERTEAFFGQGTRLTVV.

The V gene is TRBV30, the J gene TRBJ2-1, with 9 bases fitting TRBD2. The CDR3 totals 15 residues. After removal of 5 bases from V and 2 bases from J, the junction contained 7 bases not matched to a gene. Germline CDR1 GTSNPN, CDR2 SVGIG (reference sequence). The CDR3 bases are TGTGCCTGGGGGGCTGGCGGGAGGGCCTACAATGAGCAGTTCTTC. Protein: CAWGAGGRAYNEQFF.

CDR3 protein: CASSVEVGSSTQYF. The CDR3 bases are TGTGCCAGCAGCGTAGAGGTAGGGTCGAGTACGCAGTATTTT. The J gene is TRBJ2-3, the V gene TRBV9; D is uncertain. This CDR3 region has 14 residues. Per germline, CDR1 SGDLS and CDR2 YYNGEE. The V and J ends lost 0 bases and 8 bases respectively, with 13 bases between them.

V and J are TRBV2 and TRBJ1-2, with no clear D. The V end was cut by 7 bases, the J end by 0 bases, with 15 bases between. The CDR3 consists of 15 residues. Per germline, CDR1 SNHLY and CDR2 FYNNEI. For the CDR3, the DNA is TGTGCCAGCATTATAGACCCTACTTCTAACTATGGCTACACCTTC. Its translation: CASIIDPTSNYGYTF.

This clone was observed a few times. This chain connects TRBV5-6 to TRBJ1-1; D is uncertain. The CDR3 sequence is 12 residues long. Per germline, CDR1 SGHDT and CDR2 YYEEEE. Trimming stripped 0 bases from V and 5 bases from J, with 5 bases between. CDR3 nucleotide sequence: TGTGCCAGCAGCTTGGTTTGGACTGAAGCTTTCTTT. Its protein is CASSLVWTEAFF.

V and J are TRBV11-2 and TRBJ2-2; D not certain. There are 13 residues in the CDR3. V was shortened by 2 bases and J by 0 bases, with 1 base between the two germline ends. Germline values: CDR1 SGHAT, CDR2 FQNNGV. Here the CDR3 DNA reads TGTGCCAGCAGCTTAACGAACACCGGGGAGCTGTTTTTT. Its translation is CASSLTNTGELFF.

The rearrangement links TRBV27 to TRBJ2-1; 8 positions agree with TRBD1. CDR3 length: 18 residues. In germline, CDR1 is MNHEY, CDR2 SMNVEV (reference sequence). Germline trimming cut 0 bases from V and 10 bases from J; bases unmatched to any gene: 17. The CDR3 coding sequence is TGTGCCAGCAGTTTATCTTGGGGGCAGGGGGCTTGGGTTATCGAGCAGTTCTTC. Its translation is CASSLSWGQGAWVIEQFF.

Note on this clone: One junction end disagrees with the germline gene, perhaps due to a read error. V and J are TRBV7-7 and TRBJ2-1; TRBD2 matches at 13 bases. The V gene's germline CDR1 is SSHAT and CDR2 FNYEAQ (reference sequence). This CDR3 contains 15 residues. CDR3 residues: CASSSGTSGTDEQFF. DNA for the CDR3: TGTGCTAGCAGTTCCGGGACTAGCGGGACGGATGAGCAGTTCTTC.

This clone was recorded only once. The chain recombines TRBV18 with TRBJ2-2; a weak D match, TRBD1 (6 bases). The CDR3 contains 15 residues. Per the germline V gene, CDR1 is KGHSH and CDR2 is LQKENI. The V and J ends lost 6 bases and 2 bases respectively, with 13 bases between them. This CDR3 reads CASSPGQTNTGELFF. The DNA for the CDR3 is TGTGCCAGCTCCCCGGGACAAACCAACACCGGGGAGCTGTTTTTT.

The genes are TRBV5-1 and TRBJ2-1, with 13 bases fitting TRBD2. Losses at the gene ends were 0 bases for V and 9 bases for J; bases not matched to a gene: 9. In germline, CDR1 is SGHRS, CDR2 YFSETQ. CDR3 length: 17 residues. The CDR3: CASSLAFTSGRASEQFF. DNA for the CDR3: TGCGCCAGCAGCTTGGCCTTTACTAGCGGGAGGGCCTCTGAGCAGTTCTTC.

The chain uses TRBV5-8 and TRBJ1-5, with 7 bases identical to TRBD1. The trim removed 5 bases at V and 6 bases at J, leaving 8 bases unmatched. The CDR3 loop spans 14 amino acids. CDR1 SGHTS and CDR2 YDEGEE come from the germline V gene. DNA of the CDR3: TGTGCCAGCAGACACGGACAGGCTAGTCAGCCCCAGCATTTT. This sequence encodes CASRHGQASQPQHF.

J is TRBJ2-3 and V is TRBV11-1; 10 bases line up with TRBD2. V trimming: 3 bases; J trimming: 0 bases; junction bases outside the gene matches: 3. Germline V gives CDR1 SGHAT, CDR2 FQDESV (reference sequence). The CDR3 runs 16 residues. CDR3 sequence (DNA): TGTGCCAGCAGCTTGCTGACTAGCGGGAGCACAGATACGCAGTATTTT. Translated, it gives CASSLLTSGSTDTQYF.

This chain connects TRBV6-6 to TRBJ2-7; 11 nucleotides agree with TRBD2. In germline, CDR1 is MNHNY, CDR2 SVGAGI (reference sequence). Trimming removed 6 bases from V and 1 base from J; junction bases left unmatched: 5. The CDR3 runs 15 residues. The CDR3 DNA follows: TGTGCCAGCAGCCCCGGGACTAGCGGTTCCTACGAGCAGTACTTC. Translated: CASSPGTSGSYEQYF.

This clone was seen just once. This chain links TRBV2 with TRBJ2-1; TRBD2 might be the D (6 bases). The CDR3 covers 14 residues. Germline assignment: CDR1 SNHLY and CDR2 FYNNEI. Trimming pared 4 bases from V and 4 bases from J, leaving 11 bases between. This CDR3 is CASSVSGEYNEQFF. As DNA, the CDR3 is TGTGCCAGCAGTGTCTCGGGGGAGTACAATGAGCAGTTCTTC.

V and J are TRBV18 and TRBJ2-6; D is uncertain. Per the germline V gene, CDR1 is KGHSH and CDR2 is LQKENI. The CDR3 consists of 16 residues. Deletions cut 3 bases from V and 1 base from J, with 10 bases between. CDR3 bases: TGTGCCAGCTCACCCATTCCGACATCTGGGGCCAACGTCCTGACTTTC. Its translation is CASSPIPTSGANVLTF.

The CDR3 reads CASSRGLAGGRYNEQFF. DNA of the CDR3: TGTGCCAGCAGCCGGGGACTAGCGGGAGGGCGGTACAATGAGCAGTTCTTC. The V and J genes are TRBV4-2 and TRBJ2-1; 16 nucleotides align to TRBD2. The CDR3 consists of 17 residues. The ends lost 4 bases at V and 4 bases at J; junction bases unmatched: 4. Germline values: CDR1 LGHNA, CDR2 YNFKEQ.

The chain carries TRBV5-6 and TRBJ1-1; D gene ambiguous. Germline CDR1 is SGHDT and CDR2 is YYEEEE. V shed 1 base and J shed 6 bases, with 7 bases lying between them. The CDR3 contains 12 residues. DNA for the CDR3: TGTGCCAGCAGCTTGAGTGCGGCTGAAGCTTTCTTT. Its translation is CASSLSAAEAFF. The full variable domain, with the rest looked up from reference TRBV5-6 and TRBJ1-1, is DAGVTQSPTHLIKTRGQQVTLRCSPKSGHDTVSWYQQALGQGPQFIFQYYEEEERQRGNFPDRFSGHQFPNYSSELNVNALLLGDSALYLCASSLSAAEAFFGQGTRLTVV.

The chain links TRBV28 to TRBJ1-5, with D possibly TRBD1 on 6 matching bases. V shed 6 bases and J shed 0 bases, with 12 bases lying between them. The CDR3 has 15 residues. Germline loops: CDR1 MDHEN, CDR2 SYDVKM. CDR3 DNA: TGTGCCAGCAGGAAAGGGGGGGTTAGCAATCAGCCCCAGCATTTT. Amino acids: CASRKGGVSNQPQHF.